This T cell receptor beta chain was sequenced for a study of T-cell reconstitution after alpha-beta-depleted transplantation in children. Unique molecular identifiers were incorporated when the TCRbeta library was constructed. A single record per CDR3 protein comes from TCRdb applying MiXCR to the PCR reads. The data show approximately 400,000 distinct CDR3 sequences, 11% seen once. The sequences come from PBMCs from the stem cell graft donor, collected from the stem cell graft. This TCR was recovered from a human donor who donated a stem cell graft to a child with acute myeloid leukemia.

CDR3 amino acids: CTSGTGVDGELFF. The CDR3 DNA follows: TGTACCTCCGGGACAGGGGTTGACGGGGAGCTGTTTTTT. The chain combines TRBV2 with TRBJ2-2, with TRBD1 matching over 10 bases. CDR1 SNHLY and CDR2 FYNNEI come from the germline V gene. The CDR3 loop spans 13 amino acids.